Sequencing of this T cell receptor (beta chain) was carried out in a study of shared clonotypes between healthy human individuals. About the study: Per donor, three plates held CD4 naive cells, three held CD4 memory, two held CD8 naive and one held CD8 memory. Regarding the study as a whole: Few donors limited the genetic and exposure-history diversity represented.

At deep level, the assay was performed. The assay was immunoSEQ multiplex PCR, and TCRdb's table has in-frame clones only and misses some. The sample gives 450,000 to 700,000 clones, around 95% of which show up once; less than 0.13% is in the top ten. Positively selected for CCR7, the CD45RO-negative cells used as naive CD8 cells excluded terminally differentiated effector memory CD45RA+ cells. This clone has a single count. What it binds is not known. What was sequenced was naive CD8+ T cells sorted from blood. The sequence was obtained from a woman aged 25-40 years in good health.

The DNA for the CDR3 is TGTGCCAGTTGGACAGGGGTGAATCAGCCCCAGCATTTT. Protein: CASWTGVNQPQHF. V and J are TRBV19 and TRBJ1-5, with 9 nucleotides matching TRBD1. In germline, CDR1 is LNHDA, CDR2 SQIVND (reference sequence). This CDR3 has 13 residues. V trimming: 8 bases; J trimming: 4 bases; junction bases outside the gene matches: 3.